This TCR beta chain was observed in a study of Tregs in tolerant kidney transplant recipients. Clones were read by immunoSEQ multiplex PCR, and TCRdb kept only the in-frame ones, dropping some. Its clone listing holds roughly 34,000 clones. The CDR3 covers 14 residues. Trimming stripped 3 bases from V and 3 bases from J, with 11 bases between. Per germline, CDR1 SNHLY and CDR2 FYNNEI. With respect to this clone: The CDR3 goes on 3 residues after the read ends, and that part is filled in from the germline J gene.

This specimen consisted of CD8+ T cells from blood, obtained before the transplant. The rearrangement joins TRBV2 to TRBJ1-2, with D perhaps TRBD1 (5 bases). This TCR was sampled from a human donor who received a combined kidney and bone marrow transplant. Partial CDR3 DNA: TGTGCCAGCAGTGAGTTCAGGGTGGACTATGGC. Protein: CASSEFRVDYG. In full, the CDR3 is CASSEFRVDYGYTF.